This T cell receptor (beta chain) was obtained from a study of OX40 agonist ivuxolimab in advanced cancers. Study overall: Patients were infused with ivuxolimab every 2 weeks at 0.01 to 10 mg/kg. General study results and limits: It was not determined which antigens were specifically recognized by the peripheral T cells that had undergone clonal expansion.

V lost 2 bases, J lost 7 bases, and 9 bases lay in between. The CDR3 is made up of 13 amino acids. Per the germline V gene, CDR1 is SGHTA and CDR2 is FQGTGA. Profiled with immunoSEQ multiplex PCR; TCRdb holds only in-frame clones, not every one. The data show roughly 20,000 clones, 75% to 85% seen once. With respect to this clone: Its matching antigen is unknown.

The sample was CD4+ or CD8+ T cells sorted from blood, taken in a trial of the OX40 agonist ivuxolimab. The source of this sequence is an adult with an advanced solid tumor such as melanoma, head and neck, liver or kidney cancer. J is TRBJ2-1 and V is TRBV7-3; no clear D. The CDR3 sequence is CASSLYLRNEQFF. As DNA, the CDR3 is TGTGCCAGCAGCTTATACCTAAGGAATGAGCAGTTCTTC.